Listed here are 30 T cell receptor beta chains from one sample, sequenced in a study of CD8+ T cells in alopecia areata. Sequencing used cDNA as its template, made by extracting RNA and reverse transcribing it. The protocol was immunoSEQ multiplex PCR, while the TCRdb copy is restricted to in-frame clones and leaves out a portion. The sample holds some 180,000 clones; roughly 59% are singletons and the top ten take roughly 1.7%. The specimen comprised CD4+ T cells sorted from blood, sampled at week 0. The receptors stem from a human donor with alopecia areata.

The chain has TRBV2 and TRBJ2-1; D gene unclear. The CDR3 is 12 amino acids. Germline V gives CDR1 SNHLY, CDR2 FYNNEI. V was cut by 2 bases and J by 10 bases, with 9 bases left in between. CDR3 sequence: CASSERFREQFF. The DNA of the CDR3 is TGTGCCAGCAGTGAAAGATTCAGGGAGCAGTTCTTC. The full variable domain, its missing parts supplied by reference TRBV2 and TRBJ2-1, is EPEVTQTPSHQVTQMGQEVILRCVPISNHLYFYWYRQILGQKVEFLVSFYNNEISEKSEIFDDQFSVERPDGSNFTLKIRSTKLEDSAMYFCASSERFREQFFGPGTRLTVL.

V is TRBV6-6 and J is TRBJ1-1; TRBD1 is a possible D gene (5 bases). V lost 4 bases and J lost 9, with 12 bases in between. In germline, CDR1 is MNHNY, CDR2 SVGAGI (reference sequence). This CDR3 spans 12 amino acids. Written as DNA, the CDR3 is TGTGCCAGCAGTTTAGGGGTTATACAAGCTTTCTTT. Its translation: CASSLGVIQAFF.

The CDR3 here is CSADWGETQYF. The CDR3, as DNA: TGCAGCGCCGACTGGGGGGAGACCCAGTACTTC. The genes are TRBV29-1 and TRBJ2-5, with D perhaps assigned TRBD1 or TRBD2 (5 bases each). The CDR3 covers 11 residues. CDR1 and CDR2 from the germline V gene are SQVTM and ANQGSEA. Trimming cost V 7 bases and J 5 bases, with 11 bases left between them.

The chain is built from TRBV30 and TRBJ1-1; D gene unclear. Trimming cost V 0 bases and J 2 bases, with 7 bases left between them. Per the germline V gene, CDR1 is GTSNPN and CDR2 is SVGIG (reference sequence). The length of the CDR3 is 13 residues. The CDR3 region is CAWSVNGNTEAFF. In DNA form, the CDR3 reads TGTGCCTGGAGTGTAAACGGTAACACTGAAGCTTTCTTT.

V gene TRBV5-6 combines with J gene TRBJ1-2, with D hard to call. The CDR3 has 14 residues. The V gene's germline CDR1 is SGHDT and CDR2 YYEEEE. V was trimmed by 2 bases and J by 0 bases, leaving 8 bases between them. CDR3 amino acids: CASSFRPTNYGYTF. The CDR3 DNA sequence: TGTGCCAGCAGCTTCAGGCCGACTAACTATGGCTACACCTTC. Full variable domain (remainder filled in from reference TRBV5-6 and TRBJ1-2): DAGVTQSPTHLIKTRGQQVTLRCSPKSGHDTVSWYQQALGQGPQFIFQYYEEEERQRGNFPDRFSGHQFPNYSSELNVNALLLGDSALYLCASSFRPTNYGYTFGSGTRLTVV.

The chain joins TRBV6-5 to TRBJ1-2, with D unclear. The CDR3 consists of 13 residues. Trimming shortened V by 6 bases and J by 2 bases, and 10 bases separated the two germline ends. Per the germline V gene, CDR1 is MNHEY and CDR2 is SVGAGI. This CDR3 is CASSNPGNYGYTF. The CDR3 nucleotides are TGTGCCAGCAGCAACCCAGGAAACTATGGCTACACCTTC.

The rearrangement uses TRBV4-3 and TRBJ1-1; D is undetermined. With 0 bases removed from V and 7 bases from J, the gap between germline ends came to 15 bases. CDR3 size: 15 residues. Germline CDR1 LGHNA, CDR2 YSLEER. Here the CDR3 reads CASSQDWSLSGEAFF. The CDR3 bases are TGCGCCAGCAGCCAAGATTGGTCCCTTTCGGGTGAAGCTTTCTTT.

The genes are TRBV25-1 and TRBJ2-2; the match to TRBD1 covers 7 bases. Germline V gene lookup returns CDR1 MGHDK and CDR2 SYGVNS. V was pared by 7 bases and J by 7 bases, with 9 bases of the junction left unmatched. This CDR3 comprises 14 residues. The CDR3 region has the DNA TGTGCCAGCAAAGAGACAGGGACGGGCGGGGAGCTGTTTTTT. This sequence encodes CASKETGTGGELFF. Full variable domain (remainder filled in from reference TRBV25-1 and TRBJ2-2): EADIYQTPRYLVIGTGKKITLECSQTMGHDKMYWYQQDPGMELHLIHYSYGVNSTEKGDLSSESTVSRIRTEHFPLTLESARPSHTSQYLCASKETGTGGELFFGEGSRLTVL.

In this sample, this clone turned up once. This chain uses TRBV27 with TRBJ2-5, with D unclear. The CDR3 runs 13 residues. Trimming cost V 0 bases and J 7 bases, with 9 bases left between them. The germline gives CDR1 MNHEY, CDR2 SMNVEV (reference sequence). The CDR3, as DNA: TGTGCCAGCAGTTTATCGTCCTGGGCGACCCAGTACTTC. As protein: CASSLSSWATQYF.

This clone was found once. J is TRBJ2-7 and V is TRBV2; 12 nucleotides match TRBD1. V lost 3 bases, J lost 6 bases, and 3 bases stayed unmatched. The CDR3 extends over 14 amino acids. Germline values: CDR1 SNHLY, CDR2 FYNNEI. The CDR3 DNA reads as TGTGCCAGCAGTGAGGGACAGGGGGCCGGCGAGCAGTACTTC. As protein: CASSEGQGAGEQYF.

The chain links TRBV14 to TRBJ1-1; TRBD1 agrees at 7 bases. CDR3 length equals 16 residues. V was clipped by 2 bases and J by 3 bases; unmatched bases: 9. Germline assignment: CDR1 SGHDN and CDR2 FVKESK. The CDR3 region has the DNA TGTGCCAGCAGCCAATTGACAGGGCTTGGAGACACTGAAGCTTTCTTT. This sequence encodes CASSQLTGLGDTEAFF.

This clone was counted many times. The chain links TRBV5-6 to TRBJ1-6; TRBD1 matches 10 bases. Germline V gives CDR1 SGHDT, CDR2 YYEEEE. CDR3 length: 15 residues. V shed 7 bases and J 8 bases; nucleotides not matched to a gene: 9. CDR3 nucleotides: TGTGCCAGCTGTCTTACCGGGACAGGGGATTCACCCCTCCACTTT. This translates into CASCLTGTGDSPLHF.

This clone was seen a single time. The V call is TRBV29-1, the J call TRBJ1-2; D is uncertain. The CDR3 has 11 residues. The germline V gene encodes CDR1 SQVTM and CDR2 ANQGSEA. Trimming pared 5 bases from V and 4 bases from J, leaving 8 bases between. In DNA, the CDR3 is TGCAGCGTTCTTGAGGCCTATGGCTACACCTTC. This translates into CSVLEAYGYTF. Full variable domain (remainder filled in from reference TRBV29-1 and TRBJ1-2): SAVISQKPSRDICQRGTSLTIQCQVDSQVTMMFWYRQQPGQSLTLIATANQGSEATYESGFVIDKFPISRPNLTFSTLTVSNMSPEDSSIYLCSVLEAYGYTFGSGTRLTVV.

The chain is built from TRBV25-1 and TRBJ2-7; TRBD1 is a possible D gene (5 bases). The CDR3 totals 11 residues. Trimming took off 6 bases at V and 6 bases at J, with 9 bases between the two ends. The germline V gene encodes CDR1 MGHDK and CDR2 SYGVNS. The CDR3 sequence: CASRQVGEQYF. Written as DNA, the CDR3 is TGTGCCAGCAGACAGGTGGGCGAGCAGTACTTC.

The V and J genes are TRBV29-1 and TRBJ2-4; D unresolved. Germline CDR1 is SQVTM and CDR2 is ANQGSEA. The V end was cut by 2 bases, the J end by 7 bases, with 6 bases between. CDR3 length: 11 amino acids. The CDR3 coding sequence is TGCAGCGTTGAAAAAGCGAACATTCAGTACTTC. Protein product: CSVEKANIQYF.

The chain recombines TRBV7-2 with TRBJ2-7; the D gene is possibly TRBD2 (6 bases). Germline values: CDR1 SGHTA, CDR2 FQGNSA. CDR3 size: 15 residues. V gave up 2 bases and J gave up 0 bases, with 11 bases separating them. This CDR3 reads CASSLIGGASYEQYF. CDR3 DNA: TGTGCCAGCAGCTTAATCGGCGGGGCCTCCTACGAGCAGTACTTC.

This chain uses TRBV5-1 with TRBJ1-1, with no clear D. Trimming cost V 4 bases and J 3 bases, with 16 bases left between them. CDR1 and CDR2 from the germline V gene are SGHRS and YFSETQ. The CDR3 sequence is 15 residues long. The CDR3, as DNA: TGCGCCAGCAGCCCTGGGCCCGGCGGAGACACTGAAGCTTTCTTT. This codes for CASSPGPGGDTEAFF.

The CDR3 is CASSTGTGVAEQFF. The CDR3 nucleotides are TGTGCCAGTAGTACAGGGACAGGGGTGGCTGAGCAGTTCTTC. V gene TRBV19 combines with J gene TRBJ2-1; 10 nucleotides align to TRBD1. V lost 4 bases and J lost 9; bases outside the gene matches: 6. This CDR3 contains 14 residues. Germline CDR1 and CDR2: LNHDA and SQIVND (reference sequence).

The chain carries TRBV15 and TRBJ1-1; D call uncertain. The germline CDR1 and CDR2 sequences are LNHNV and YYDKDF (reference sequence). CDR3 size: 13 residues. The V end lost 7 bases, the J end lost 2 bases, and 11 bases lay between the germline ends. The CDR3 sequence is CATMAELNTEAFF. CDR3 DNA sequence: TGTGCCACCATGGCAGAACTAAACACTGAAGCTTTCTTT.

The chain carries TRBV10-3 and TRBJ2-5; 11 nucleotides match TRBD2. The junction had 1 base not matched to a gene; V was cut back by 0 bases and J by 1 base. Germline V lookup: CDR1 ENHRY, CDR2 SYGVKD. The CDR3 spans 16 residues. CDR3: CAISESGTSGQETQYF. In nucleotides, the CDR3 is TGTGCCATCAGTGAGTCCGGGACTAGCGGCCAAGAGACCCAGTACTTC.

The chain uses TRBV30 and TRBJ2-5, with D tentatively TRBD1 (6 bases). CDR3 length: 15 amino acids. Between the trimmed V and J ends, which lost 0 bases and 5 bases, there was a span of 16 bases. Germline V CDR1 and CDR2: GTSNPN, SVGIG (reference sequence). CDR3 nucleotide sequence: TGTGCCTGGAGTGTAGGGGCAGGGGCCTGGGAGACCCAGTACTTC. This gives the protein CAWSVGAGAWETQYF.

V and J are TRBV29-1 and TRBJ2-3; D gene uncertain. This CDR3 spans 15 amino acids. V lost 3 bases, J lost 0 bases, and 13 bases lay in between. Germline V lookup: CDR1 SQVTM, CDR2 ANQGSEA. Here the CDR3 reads CSVEVVNPSTDTQYF. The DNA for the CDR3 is TGCAGCGTTGAGGTCGTCAACCCTAGCACAGATACGCAGTATTTT.

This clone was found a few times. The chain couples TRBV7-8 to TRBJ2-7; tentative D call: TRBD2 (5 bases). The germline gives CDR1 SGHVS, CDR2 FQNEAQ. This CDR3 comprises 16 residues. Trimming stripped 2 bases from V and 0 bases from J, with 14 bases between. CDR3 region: CASSLWERPSSYEQYF. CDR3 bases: TGTGCCAGCAGCTTATGGGAGCGACCCAGCTCCTACGAGCAGTACTTC.

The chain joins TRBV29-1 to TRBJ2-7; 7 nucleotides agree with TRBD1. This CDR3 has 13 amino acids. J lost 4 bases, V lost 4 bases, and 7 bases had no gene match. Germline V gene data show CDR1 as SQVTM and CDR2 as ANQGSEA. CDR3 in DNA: TGCAGCGTTGGGCAGGGGGAAATTTACGAGCAGTACTTC. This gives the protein CSVGQGEIYEQYF.

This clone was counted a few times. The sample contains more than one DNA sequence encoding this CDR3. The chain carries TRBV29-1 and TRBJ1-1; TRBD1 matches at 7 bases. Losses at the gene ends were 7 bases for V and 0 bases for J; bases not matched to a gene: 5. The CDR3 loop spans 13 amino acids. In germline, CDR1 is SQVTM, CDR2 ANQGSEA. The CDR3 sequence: CSARQGMNTEAFF. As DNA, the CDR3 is TGCAGCGCCCGACAGGGTATGAACACTGAAGCTTTCTTT.

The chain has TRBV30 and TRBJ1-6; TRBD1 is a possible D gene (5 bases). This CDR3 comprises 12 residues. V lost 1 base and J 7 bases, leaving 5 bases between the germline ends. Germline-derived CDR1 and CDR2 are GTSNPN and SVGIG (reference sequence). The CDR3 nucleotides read TGTGCCTGGAGTGGACAGAATTCACCCCTCCACTTT. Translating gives CAWSGQNSPLHF.

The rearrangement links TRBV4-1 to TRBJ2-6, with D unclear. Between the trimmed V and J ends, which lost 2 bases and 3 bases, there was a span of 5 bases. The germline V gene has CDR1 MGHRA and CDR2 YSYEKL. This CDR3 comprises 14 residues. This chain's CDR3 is CASSQFLGANVLTF. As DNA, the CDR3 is TGCGCCAGCAGCCAATTCCTTGGGGCCAACGTCCTGACTTTC.

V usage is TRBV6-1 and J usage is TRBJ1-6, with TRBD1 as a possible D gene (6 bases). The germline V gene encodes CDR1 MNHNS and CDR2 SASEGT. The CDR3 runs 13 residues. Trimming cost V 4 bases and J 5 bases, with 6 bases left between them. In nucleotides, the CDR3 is TGTGCCAGCAGTGGGACAGATAATTCACCCCTCCACTTT. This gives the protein CASSGTDNSPLHF.

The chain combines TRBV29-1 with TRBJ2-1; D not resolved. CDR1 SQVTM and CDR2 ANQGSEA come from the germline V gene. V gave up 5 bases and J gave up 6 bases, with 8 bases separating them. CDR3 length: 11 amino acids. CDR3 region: CSVSWGNEQFF. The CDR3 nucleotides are TGCAGCGTTTCGTGGGGCAATGAGCAGTTCTTC.

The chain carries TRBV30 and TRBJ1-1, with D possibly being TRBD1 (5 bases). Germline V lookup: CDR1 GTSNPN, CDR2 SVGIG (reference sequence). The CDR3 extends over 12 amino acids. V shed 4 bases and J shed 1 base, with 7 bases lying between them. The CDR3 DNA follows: TGTGCCTGGATTCAGGGGAACACTGAAGCTTTCTTT. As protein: CAWIQGNTEAFF.